In its sample, the clone carrying this TCR beta chain was seen a few times. This sample stems from a study of patients and donors after allogeneic stem cell transplantation. Germline assignment: CDR1 MNHNS and CDR2 SASEGT. V was pared by 2 bases and J by 3 bases, with 2 bases of the junction left unmatched. The CDR3 length is 15 residues. A single record per CDR3 protein comes from TCRdb applying MiXCR to the RT-PCR reads. This table has over 400,000 distinct CDR3 sequences, approximately 16% appearing once. What was sequenced was blood, either unsorted or a sorted T cell fraction (not recorded which). The clonotype was recovered from a human donor who was either an allogeneic HSCT recipient or a stem cell or donor lymphocyte infusion donor (not recorded which). It is not recorded whose cells these are; they may come from a transplant donor. The genes are TRBV6-1 and TRBJ1-4, with 8 bases aligning to TRBD1. CDR3 region: CASSEWDRSNEKLFF. DNA of the CDR3: TGTGCCAGCAGTGAATGGGACAGGTCTAATGAAAAACTGTTTTTT.